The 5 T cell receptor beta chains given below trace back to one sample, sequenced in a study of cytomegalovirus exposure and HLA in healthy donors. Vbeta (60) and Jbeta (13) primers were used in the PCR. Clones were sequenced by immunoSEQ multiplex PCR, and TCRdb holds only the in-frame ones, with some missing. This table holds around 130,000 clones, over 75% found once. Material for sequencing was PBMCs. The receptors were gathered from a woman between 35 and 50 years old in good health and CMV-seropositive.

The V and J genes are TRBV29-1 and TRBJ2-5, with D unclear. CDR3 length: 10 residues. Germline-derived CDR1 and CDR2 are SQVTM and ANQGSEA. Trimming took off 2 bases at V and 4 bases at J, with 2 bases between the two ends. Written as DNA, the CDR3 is TGCAGCGTTGAACGAGAGACCCAGTACTTC. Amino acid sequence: CSVERETQYF.

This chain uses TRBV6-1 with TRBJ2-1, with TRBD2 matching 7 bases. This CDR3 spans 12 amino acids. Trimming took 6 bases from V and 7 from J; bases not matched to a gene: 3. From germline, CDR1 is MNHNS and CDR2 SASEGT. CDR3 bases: TGTGCCAGCAGGCTGGGACTAAATGAGCAGTTCTTC. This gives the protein CASRLGLNEQFF.

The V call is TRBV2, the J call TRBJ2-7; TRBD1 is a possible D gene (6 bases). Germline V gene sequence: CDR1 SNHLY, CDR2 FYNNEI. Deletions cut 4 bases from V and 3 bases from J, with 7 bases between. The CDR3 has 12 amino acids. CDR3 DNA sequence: TGTGCCAGCAGTGCACAGGGCTACGAGCAGTACTTC. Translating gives CASSAQGYEQYF. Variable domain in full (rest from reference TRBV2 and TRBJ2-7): EPEVTQTPSHQVTQMGQEVILRCVPISNHLYFYWYRQILGQKVEFLVSFYNNEISEKSEIFDDQFSVERPDGSNFTLKIRSTKLEDSAMYFCASSAQGYEQYFGPGTRLTVT.

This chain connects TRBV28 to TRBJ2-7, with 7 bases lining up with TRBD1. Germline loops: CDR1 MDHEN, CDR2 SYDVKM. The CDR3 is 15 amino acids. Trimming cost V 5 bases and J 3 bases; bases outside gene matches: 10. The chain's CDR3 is CASSTAQGMVYEQYF. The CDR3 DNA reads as TGTGCCAGCAGTACCGCACAGGGGATGGTCTACGAGCAGTACTTC.

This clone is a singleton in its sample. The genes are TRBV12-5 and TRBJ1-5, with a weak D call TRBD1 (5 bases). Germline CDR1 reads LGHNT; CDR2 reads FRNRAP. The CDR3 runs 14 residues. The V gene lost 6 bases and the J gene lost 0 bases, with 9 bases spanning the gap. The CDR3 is CASGGEYSNQPQHF. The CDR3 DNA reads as TGTGCTAGTGGAGGGGAATATAGCAATCAGCCCCAGCATTTT.